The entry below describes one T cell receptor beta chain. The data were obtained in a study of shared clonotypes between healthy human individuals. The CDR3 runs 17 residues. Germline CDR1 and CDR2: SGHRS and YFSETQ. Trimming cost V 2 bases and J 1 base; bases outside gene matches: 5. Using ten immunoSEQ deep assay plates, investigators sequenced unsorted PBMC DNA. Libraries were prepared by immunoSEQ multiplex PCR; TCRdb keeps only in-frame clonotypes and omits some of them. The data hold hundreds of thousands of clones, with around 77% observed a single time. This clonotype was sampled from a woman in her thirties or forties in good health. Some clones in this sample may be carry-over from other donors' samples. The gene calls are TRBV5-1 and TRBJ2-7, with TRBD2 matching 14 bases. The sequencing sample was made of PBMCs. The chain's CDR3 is CASSFGLAGGSSYEQYF. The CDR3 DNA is TGCGCCAGCAGCTTTGGACTAGCGGGAGGATCATCCTACGAGCAGTACTTC.